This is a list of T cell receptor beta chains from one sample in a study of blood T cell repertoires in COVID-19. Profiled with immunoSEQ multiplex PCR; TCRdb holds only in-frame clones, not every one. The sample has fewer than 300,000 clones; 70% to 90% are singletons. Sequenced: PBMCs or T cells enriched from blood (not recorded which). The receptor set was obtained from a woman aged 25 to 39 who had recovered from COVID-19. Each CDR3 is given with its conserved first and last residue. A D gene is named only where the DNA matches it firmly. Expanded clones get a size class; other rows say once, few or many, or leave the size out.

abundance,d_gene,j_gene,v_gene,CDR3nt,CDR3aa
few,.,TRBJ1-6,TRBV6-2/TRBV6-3,TGTGCCAGCAGTTACAGGGGCAGCTCCTATAATTCACCCCTCCACTTT,CASSYRGSSYNSPLHF
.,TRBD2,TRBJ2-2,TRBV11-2,TGTGCCAGCATCCGGACTAGCAACACCGGGGAGCTGTTTTTT,CASIRTSNTGELFF
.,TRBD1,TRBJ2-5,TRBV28,TGTGCCAGCAGTTTGGCAGGGGGTTTGGAGACCCAGTACTTC,CASSLAGGLETQYF
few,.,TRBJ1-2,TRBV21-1,TGTGCCAGCAGCAAAACTAGGAGGTCCCATGGCTACACCTTC,CASSKTRRSHGYTF
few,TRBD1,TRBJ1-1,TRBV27,TGTGCCAGCAGTTTATTATCGCGATCTCCCCCGGGGAGACAGGGGAATAACACTGAAGCTTTCTTT,CASSLLSRSPPGRQGNNTEAFF
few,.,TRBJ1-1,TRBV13,TGTGCCAGCAGTAGCGGTGGGGGAGTCACTGAAGCTTTCTTT,CASSSGGGVTEAFF
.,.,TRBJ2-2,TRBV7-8,TGTGCCAGCAGAAGCGCCGGGGGTGCTTTCGCCGGGGAGCTGTTTTTT,CASRSAGGAFAGELFF
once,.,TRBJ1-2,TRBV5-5,TGTGCCAGCAGCTTGGATGGTTCGGGGTTTGATGGCTACACCTTC,CASSLDGSGFDGYTF
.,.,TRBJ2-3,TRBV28,TGTGCCAGCAGACCATTCCTTAGCGGCACTAGCACAGATACGCAGTATTTT,CASRPFLSGTSTDTQYF
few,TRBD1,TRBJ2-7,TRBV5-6,TGTGCCAGCAGCACGGACAGGGGGCTTCTAGCGGGATCGGCCCACGAGCAGTACTTC,CASSTDRGLLAGSAHEQYF
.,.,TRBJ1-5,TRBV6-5,TGTGCCAGCCCCGGTCTGGGCGCTTATCAGCCCCAGCATTTT,CASPGLGAYQPQHF
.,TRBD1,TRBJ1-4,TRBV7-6,TGTGCCAGCAGCTTGGGACAGGCATTTCATGAAAAACTGTTTTTT,CASSLGQAFHEKLFF
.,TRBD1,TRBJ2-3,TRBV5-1,TGCGCCAGCAGCGCCTTCGTTATCCGGGACAGGACCACAGATACGCAGTATTTT,CASSAFVIRDRTTDTQYF
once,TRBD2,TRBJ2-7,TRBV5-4,TGTGCCAGCAGCCTGGACCGGGGGGAGCCCTACGAGCAGTACTTC,CASSLDRGEPYEQYF
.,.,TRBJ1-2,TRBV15,TGTGCCACCAGCAGAGCGGCAGGCATGGACTATGGCTACACCTTC,CATSRAAGMDYGYTF
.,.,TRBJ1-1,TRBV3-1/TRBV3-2,TGTGCCAGCAGCGAGCGAGGGATGAACACTGAAGCTTTCTTT,CASSERGMNTEAFF
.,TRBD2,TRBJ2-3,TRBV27,TGTGCCAGCAGTTGGACGGGGAAGCGGGGTGGCACAGATACGCAGTATTTT,CASSWTGKRGGTDTQYF
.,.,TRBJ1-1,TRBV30,TGTGCCTGGAGTGACCCGGTGGGTCGGGTCACTGAAGCTTTCTTT,CAWSDPVGRVTEAFF
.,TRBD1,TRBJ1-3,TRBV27,TGTGCCAGCAGGCAGGGGGGCTCTGGAAACACCATATATTTT,CASRQGGSGNTIYF
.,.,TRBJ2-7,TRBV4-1,TGCGCCAGCAGCCAAGAGAGAGTGAGAGGTTCCGCCTACGAGCAGTACTTC,CASSQERVRGSAYEQYF
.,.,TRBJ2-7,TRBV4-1,TGCGCCAGCAGCCAAGGGTCCGGGACTGGACTCTACGAGCAGTACTTC,CASSQGSGTGLYEQYF
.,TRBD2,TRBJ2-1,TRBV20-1,TGCAGTGCTAGTCAGGGACTAGTCCTCTACAATGAGCAGTTCTTC,CSASQGLVLYNEQFF
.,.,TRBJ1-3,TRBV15,TGTGCCACCAGCAGAGATAGGATAGCCGCTGGAAACACCATATATTTT,CATSRDRIAAGNTIYF
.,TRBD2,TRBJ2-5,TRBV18,TGTGCCAGCTCACCAAGCTTCCGCAGGACTAGCGGGAGCGGCCAAGAGACCCAGTACTTC,CASSPSFRRTSGSGQETQYF
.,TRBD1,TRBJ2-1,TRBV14,TGTGCCAGCAGCCCCCGACAGGGTTTCTACAATGAGCAGTTCTTC,CASSPRQGFYNEQFF
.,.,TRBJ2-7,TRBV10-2,TGCGCCAGCACCCACACCGTGAGGGAGCAGTACTTC,CASTHTVREQYF
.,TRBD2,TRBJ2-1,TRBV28,TGTGCCAGCAGTTTGGTACCGCGCGGGAGGGCCCCAGACAATGAGCAGTTCTTC,CASSLVPRGRAPDNEQFF
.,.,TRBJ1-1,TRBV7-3,TGTGCCAGCAGCTTAACGTCGGAGGGCAGTAACACTGAAGCTTTCTTT,CASSLTSEGSNTEAFF
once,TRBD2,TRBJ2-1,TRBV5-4,TGTGCCAGCAGCCCTGAGAGCGGGGCTTCCTACAATGAGCAGTTCTTC,CASSPESGASYNEQFF
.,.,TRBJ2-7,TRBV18,TGTGCCAGCTCCATCTTTGGGACGCCGGACAGCCCCCCCTACGAGCAGTACTTC,CASSIFGTPDSPPYEQYF
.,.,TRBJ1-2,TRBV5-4,TGTGCCAGCAGCACACCGCCAACTAACTATGGCTACACCTTC,CASSTPPTNYGYTF
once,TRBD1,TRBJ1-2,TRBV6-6,TGTGCCAGCACCTATGGGGCAGGGGGCGACTATGGCTACACCTTC,CASTYGAGGDYGYTF
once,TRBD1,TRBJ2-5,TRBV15,TGTGCCACCAGCACTGGACAGGGACCAGAGACCCAGTACTTC,CATSTGQGPETQYF
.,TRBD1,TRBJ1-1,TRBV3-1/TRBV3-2,TGTGCCAGCAGCCATTCCGGGACAGTCATGAACACTGAAGCTTTCTTT,CASSHSGTVMNTEAFF
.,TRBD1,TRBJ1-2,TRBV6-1,TGTGCCAGCAGTCAAGACGAATTTACAGGGGACTATGGCTACACCTTC,CASSQDEFTGDYGYTF
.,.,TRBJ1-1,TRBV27,TGTGCCAGCAGAGAGATCAGACAATTGAACACTGAAGCTTTCTTT,CASREIRQLNTEAFF
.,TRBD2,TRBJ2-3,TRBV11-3,TGTGCCAGCAGCTTAGGTGGGACTAGCGGCACAGATACGCAGTATTTT,CASSLGGTSGTDTQYF
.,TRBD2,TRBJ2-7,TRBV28,TGTGCCAGCAGTTTCGGCCCTAGCGGGAGCTACGAGCAGTACTTC,CASSFGPSGSYEQYF
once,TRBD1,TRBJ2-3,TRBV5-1,TGCGCCAGCAGCTTGGGGACAGGGGGCATTCCAGATACGCAGTATTTT,CASSLGTGGIPDTQYF
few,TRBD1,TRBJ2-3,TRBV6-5,TGTGCCAGCAGTTACGGGGTTGACAGGGGGGGAGATACGCAGTATTTT,CASSYGVDRGGDTQYF
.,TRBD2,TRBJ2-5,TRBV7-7,TGTGCCAGCAGCTTAGGCGGCGGGAGAAGAGAGACCCAGTACTTC,CASSLGGGRRETQYF
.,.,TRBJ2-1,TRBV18,TGTGCCAGCTCACCAGACTACTACAATGAGCAGTTCTTC,CASSPDYYNEQFF